This T cell receptor (beta chain) was captured in a study of T cell responses to AZD1222 COVID-19 vaccine. The study's findings and limits: Baseline serostatus was positive in only five to seven AZD1222 recipients.

This table comes from immunoSEQ multiplex PCR, and its TCRdb copy is limited to in-frame clones, with some not included. The sample lists more than 95,000 clones, approximately 91% occurring once. Comments on this clone: The antigen is not known.

The CDR3 extends over 12 amino acids. V lost 5 bases and J lost 4, with 11 bases in between. Germline CDR1 reads SQVTM; CDR2 reads ANQGSEA. The source material was peripheral blood, sampled on day 0 of AZD1222 vaccination. The TCR originated in an adult in good health. J is TRBJ1-1 and V is TRBV29-1; D is unclear. CDR3 nucleotides: TGCAGCGTTCGAAGTGGAGGCACTGAAGCTTTCTTT. Amino acids: CSVRSGGTEAFF.